This TCR beta chain was recovered during a study of brain T cells in children with intractable seizures. A note on this clone: Its antigen is as yet unknown.

Sequenced by immunoSEQ multiplex PCR; TCRdb stores in-frame clones only, minus some. Of 80,000 or so clones in the sample, under 95% are singletons; the top ten hold approximately 24%. Whole-study results and caveats: Pre- and post-surgery blood differed in depth, so pre-surgery absences may be undersampling. Only CDR3 sequence similarity suggested viral specificity, without known HCMV serostatus.

Only cases whose brain tissue showed the highest T cell transcript signatures were sequenced. This CDR3 has 13 residues. The trim removed 1 base at V and 7 bases at J, leaving 1 base unmatched. Germline CDR1 MNHNS, CDR2 SASEGT. The J gene is TRBJ2-3, the V gene TRBV6-1; 8 positions match TRBD1. Here the sequenced sample was peripheral blood, taken at surgery. This sequence originates from a girl aged 2 to 10 with Rasmussen encephalitis and intractable seizures. CDR3 loop: CASSEGQGNTQYF. The CDR3 DNA follows: TGTGCCAGCAGTGAAGGACAGGGGAATACGCAGTATTTT.